Below, 29 T cell receptor beta chains from the same sample are listed, as sequenced in a study of blood T cell repertoires in COVID-19. Clones were sequenced by immunoSEQ multiplex PCR, and TCRdb holds only the in-frame ones, with some missing. The repertoire holds some 240,000 clones, with 80% to 95% as singletons. Sequencing was carried out using peripheral blood. Every receptor here comes from a man in his fifties or sixties with COVID-19, enrolled during active disease.

The gene calls are TRBV30 and TRBJ1-1; D not certain. Germline V gene data show CDR1 as GTSNPN and CDR2 as SVGIG (reference sequence). The V gene lost 4 bases and the J gene lost 1 base, with 16 bases spanning the gap. The CDR3 consists of 15 residues. CDR3: CAWKVGVLRNTEAFF. CDR3 in DNA: TGTGCCTGGAAGGTGGGAGTACTCAGGAACACTGAAGCTTTCTTT.

The J gene is TRBJ2-3, the V gene TRBV14, with D unclear. The CDR3 spans 14 residues. CDR1 and CDR2 from the germline V gene are SGHDN and FVKESK. Trimming pared 4 bases from V and 2 bases from J, leaving 10 bases between. Written as DNA, the CDR3 is TGTGCCAGCAGCCGCCTTGGCAACACAGATACGCAGTATTTT. Its translation is CASSRLGNTDTQYF.

The CDR3 DNA is TGTGCCAGCAGCCAAGTTTCGACCGGGGAGCTGTTTTTT. It yields the protein CASSQVSTGELFF. The chain links TRBV3-1 (or the pseudogene TRBV3-2) to TRBJ2-2, with no clear D. The germline V and J ends were trimmed by 1 base and 5 bases, with 5 bases remaining between them. CDR1 LGHDT and CDR2 YNNKEL come from the germline V gene (reference sequence). The CDR3 totals 13 residues.

The gene calls are TRBV10-3 and TRBJ1-1; D is undetermined. V dropped 3 bases and J dropped 0 bases, with 11 bases sitting between them. The CDR3 extends over 15 amino acids. Germline V lookup: CDR1 ENHRY, CDR2 SYGVKD. In nucleotides, the CDR3 is TGTGCCATCAGTGACCCTGGCACGATGAACACTGAAGCTTTCTTT. Protein sequence: CAISDPGTMNTEAFF.

V and J are TRBV4-1 and TRBJ2-1, with D maybe TRBD2 (6 bases). Germline V gives CDR1 MGHRA, CDR2 YSYEKL. This CDR3 has 16 amino acids. V was trimmed by 4 bases and J by 4 bases, leaving 17 bases between them. CDR3 residues: CASSPGGAGLYNEQFF. The CDR3 DNA reads as TGCGCCAGCAGCCCCGGAGGGGCGGGGCTATACAATGAGCAGTTCTTC.

The chain uses TRBV9 and TRBJ2-7; TRBD2 matches at 7 bases. After removal of 0 bases from V and 0 bases from J, the junction contained 3 bases not matched to a gene. The CDR3 consists of 15 residues. The germline V gene has CDR1 SGDLS and CDR2 YYNGEE. The CDR3 is CASSVGLAASYEQYF. CDR3 nucleotide sequence: TGTGCCAGCAGCGTAGGGCTAGCGGCCTCCTACGAGCAGTACTTC.

V is TRBV5-8 and J is TRBJ2-2, with TRBD2 as a possible D gene (6 bases). Germline-derived CDR1 and CDR2 are SGHTS and YDEGEE. V lost 1 base and J lost 4, with 11 bases in between. CDR3 length equals 15 residues. The CDR3 loop is CASSLKLASTGELFF. The DNA for the CDR3 is TGTGCCAGCAGCTTGAAACTAGCCAGCACCGGGGAGCTGTTTTTT.

This chain links TRBV18 with TRBJ1-5; TRBD1 agrees at 8 bases. This CDR3 has 14 amino acids. Germline V gene data show CDR1 as KGHSH and CDR2 as LQKENI. V lost 3 bases and J lost 6; bases outside the gene matches: 4. The CDR3: CASSPQDRVQPQHF. CDR3 DNA sequence: TGTGCCAGCTCACCGCAGGACAGGGTTCAGCCCCAGCATTTT.

CDR3 residues: CASSLRTGEETQYF. The CDR3 DNA follows: TGTGCCAGTAGTCTCCGGACAGGGGAAGAGACCCAGTACTTC. The chain combines TRBV19 with TRBJ2-5; TRBD1 matches at 9 bases. CDR1 and CDR2 from the germline V gene are LNHDA and SQIVND (reference sequence). The CDR3 runs 14 residues. J lost 3 bases, V lost 5 bases, and 4 bases had no gene match.

This chain connects TRBV25-1 to TRBJ1-4, with 9 positions matching TRBD1. Germline CDR1 and CDR2: MGHDK and SYGVNS. The V and J ends lost 3 bases and 6 bases, in that order; junction bases with no gene match: 14. CDR3 length: 18 amino acids. The CDR3 here is CASSDPGQGIRVDEKLFF. In DNA form, the CDR3 reads TGTGCCAGCAGTGACCCGGGACAGGGAATAAGAGTCGATGAAAAACTGTTTTTT.

This sequence joins TRBV5-1 and TRBJ2-3, with no clear D. The CDR3 has 15 amino acids. CDR1 and CDR2 (germline): SGHRS, YFSETQ. Trimming stripped 0 bases from V and 1 base from J, with 9 bases between. The DNA for the CDR3 is TGCGCCAGCAGCTTGGGGCGGTTGGGCACAGATACGCAGTATTTT. As protein: CASSLGRLGTDTQYF.

CDR3 region: CASSPGVWGDSGGETQYF. In nucleotides, the CDR3 is TGTGCCAGCAGCCCCGGGGTTTGGGGGGACAGTGGCGGCGAGACCCAGTACTTC. The rearrangement uses TRBV7-9 and TRBJ2-5; tentative D call: TRBD1 (7 bases). The CDR3 has 18 residues. V dropped 5 bases and J dropped 5 bases, with 27 bases sitting between them. Germline V lookup: CDR1 SEHNR, CDR2 FQNEAQ (reference sequence).

The J gene is TRBJ1-2, the V gene TRBV7-2; 7 bases agree with TRBD1. The length of the CDR3 is 15 residues. The junction had 5 bases not matched to a gene; V was cut back by 4 bases and J by 0 bases. CDR1 is SGHTA, CDR2 FQGNSA, per germline. The CDR3 sequence: CASSSTGSTNYGYTF. The CDR3 DNA reads as TGTGCCAGCAGCTCGACAGGGTCAACTAACTATGGCTACACCTTC.

The V gene is TRBV21-1, the J gene TRBJ2-7; the table's D gene call, TRBD2, was not cross checked with the DNA. TRBV21-1 is described as a pseudogene. This CDR3 spans 20 amino acids. CDR3 region: CASSKALRGFRITARYEQYF. The CDR3 region has the DNA TGTGCCAGCAGCAAAGCGCTTCGGGGGTTCCGTATAACCGCTCGCTACGAGCAGTACTTC.

The chain uses TRBV7-9 and TRBJ1-1; D uncertain. The CDR3 spans 15 residues. Looked up from germline, CDR1 is SEHNR and CDR2 is FQNEAQ (reference sequence). Trimming removed 4 bases from V and 1 base from J, with 13 bases in between. The CDR3 nucleotides are TGTGCCAGCAGCTCCCTCGGACGGGAGAACACTGAAGCTTTCTTT. Protein product: CASSSLGRENTEAFF.

The chain's CDR3 is CASREQGAGELFF. CDR3 sequence (DNA): TGTGCCAGCAGGGAACAGGGGGCCGGGGAGCTGTTTTTT. The rearrangement uses TRBV3-1 (or the pseudogene TRBV3-2) and TRBJ2-2, with 8 bases that match TRBD1. Per the germline V gene, CDR1 is LGHDT and CDR2 is YNNKEL (reference sequence). This CDR3 comprises 13 residues. The J segment lost 6 bases and the V segment lost 6 bases, leaving 3 bases of the junction unmatched.

The chain uses TRBV28 and TRBJ1-2, with D possibly TRBD1 on 6 matching bases. The CDR3 totals 15 residues. CDR1 is MDHEN and CDR2 is SYDVKM in the germline V gene. V dropped 10 bases and J dropped 6 bases, with 24 bases sitting between them. The CDR3 loop is CATSTSGGQGHGYTF. For the CDR3, the DNA is TGTGCCACTTCTACTTCGGGGGGACAAGGACATGGCTACACCTTC.

V and J are TRBV11-3 and TRBJ1-1, with D possibly matching TRBD1 (5 bases). The CDR3 covers 14 residues. V was clipped by 1 base and J by 6 bases, with 12 bases between them. In germline, CDR1 is SGHNT, CDR2 YENEEA. CDR3 DNA sequence: TGTGCCAGCAGCTTAGGTTCATCGGGGGCTGAAGCTTTCTTT. Its translation is CASSLGSSGAEAFF.

The CDR3 nucleotides read TGTGCCAGCAGCTTAACGGGAGGGGCTGGTAACTCTGGAAACACCATATATTTT. Translated: CASSLTGGAGNSGNTIYF. The V and J genes are TRBV5-4 and TRBJ1-3, with D perhaps matching TRBD1 (5 bases). Trimming shortened V by 2 bases and J by 0 bases, and 18 bases separated the two germline ends. CDR1 and CDR2 (germline): SGHNT, YYREEE (reference sequence). The CDR3 extends over 18 amino acids.

V is TRBV19 and J is TRBJ2-2, with 7 bases that match TRBD2. The CDR3 length is 23 residues. V gave up 0 bases and J gave up 3 bases; unmatched junction bases: 25. The V gene's germline CDR1 is LNHDA and CDR2 SQIVND (reference sequence). DNA of the CDR3: TGTGCCAGTAGTATAGAGGTACAGGACGGCGAAGCGGGACCCCCCCGGCACACCGGGGAGCTGTTTTTT. As protein: CASSIEVQDGEAGPPRHTGELFF.

In DNA, the CDR3 is TGTGCCAGCAGCCCGCGGGGGGGACAGAACAATGAGCAGTTCTTC. Protein: CASSPRGGQNNEQFF. The genes are TRBV3-1 (or the pseudogene TRBV3-2) and TRBJ2-1; 9 nucleotides align to TRBD2. Germline CDR1 reads LGHDT; CDR2 reads YNNKEL (reference sequence). CDR3 length: 15 amino acids. Losses at the gene ends were 4 bases for V and 5 bases for J; bases not matched to a gene: 6.

The chain couples TRBV12-5 to TRBJ1-1, with 8 nucleotides matching TRBD1. The CDR3 sequence is 15 residues long. Germline CDR1 reads LGHNT; CDR2 reads FRNRAP. J lost 7 bases, V lost 2 bases, and 9 bases had no gene match. CDR3 sequence: CASGLFLGQGGEAFF. The CDR3 bases are TGTGCTAGTGGTTTGTTCCTCGGACAGGGAGGTGAAGCTTTCTTT.

This clone was recorded once. V is TRBV14 and J is TRBJ1-2, with a weak D call TRBD1 (5 bases). Trimming stripped 4 bases from V and 6 bases from J, with 12 bases between. Germline values: CDR1 SGHDN, CDR2 FVKESK. The CDR3 has 13 amino acids. The chain's CDR3 is CASSRNGGDGYTF. In nucleotides, the CDR3 is TGTGCCAGCAGCCGGAACGGGGGGGATGGCTACACCTTC.

This clone came up once. The chain joins TRBV27 to TRBJ1-4; 8 nucleotides align to TRBD1. After removal of 5 bases from V and 5 bases from J, the junction contained 4 bases not matched to a gene. Germline loops: CDR1 MNHEY, CDR2 SMNVEV (reference sequence). The CDR3 is 14 residues long. The CDR3 loop reads CASSPGGPNEKLFF. CDR3 nucleotide sequence: TGTGCCAGCAGTCCAGGGGGCCCCAATGAAAAACTGTTTTTT.

This chain uses TRBV10-2 with TRBJ2-1; no clear D. The CDR3 consists of 17 residues. V lost 0 bases, J lost 0 bases, and 12 bases lay in between. Germline V lookup: CDR1 WSHSY, CDR2 SAAADI. CDR3: CASSESPPPSSYNEQFF. The CDR3 DNA follows: TGCGCCAGCAGTGAGTCCCCCCCTCCTAGCTCCTACAATGAGCAGTTCTTC.

The chain carries TRBV4-1 and TRBJ2-1, with D perhaps TRBD1 (6 bases). Germline CDR1 MGHRA, CDR2 YSYEKL. The germline V and J ends were trimmed by 2 bases and 10 bases, with 30 bases remaining between them. This CDR3 has 19 amino acids. The CDR3: CASSQTWAKPGHRFGEQFF. CDR3 nucleotides: TGCGCCAGCAGCCAAACCTGGGCAAAACCGGGACATCGATTCGGAGAGCAGTTCTTC.

This rearrangement joins TRBV3-1 (or the pseudogene TRBV3-2) to TRBJ1-4; a possible D gene is TRBD1 (5 bases). V was clipped by 1 base and J by 4 bases, with 13 bases between them. The CDR3 is 16 residues long. Germline CDR1 reads LGHDT; CDR2 reads YNNKEL (reference sequence). Here the CDR3 DNA reads TGTGCCAGCAGCCAAGGAGTAGGGGCTATTAATGAAAAACTGTTTTTT. Encoded protein: CASSQGVGAINEKLFF.

This chain joins TRBV5-6 and TRBJ1-1, with D possibly matching TRBD1 (6 bases). Germline CDR1 reads SGHDT; CDR2 reads YYEEEE. V lost 4 bases and J lost 4, with 14 bases in between. The CDR3 contains 14 residues. CDR3 residues: CASSPGGGGTEAFF. CDR3 DNA sequence: TGTGCCAGCAGCCCCGGAGGGGGGGGCACTGAAGCTTTCTTT.

This chain uses TRBV5-1 with TRBJ2-7; possibly TRBD2 for D (5 bases). CDR1 and CDR2 (germline): SGHRS, YFSETQ. This CDR3 is built from 16 residues. The V end lost 0 bases, the J end lost 7 bases, and 20 bases lay between the germline ends. Here the CDR3 DNA reads TGCGCCAGCAGCTTGGGGGCGGCTTGGGATAGGAGGGAGCAGTACTTC. This encodes CASSLGAAWDRREQYF.